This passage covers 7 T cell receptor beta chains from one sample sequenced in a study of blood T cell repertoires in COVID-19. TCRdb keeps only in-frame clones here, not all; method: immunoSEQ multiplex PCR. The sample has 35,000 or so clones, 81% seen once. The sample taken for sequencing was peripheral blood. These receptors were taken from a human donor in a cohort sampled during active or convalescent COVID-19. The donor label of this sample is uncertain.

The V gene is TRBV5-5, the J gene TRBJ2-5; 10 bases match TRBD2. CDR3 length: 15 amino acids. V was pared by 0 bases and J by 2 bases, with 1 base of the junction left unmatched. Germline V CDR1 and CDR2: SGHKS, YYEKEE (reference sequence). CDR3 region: CASSLGLAGQETQYF. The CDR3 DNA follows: TGTGCCAGCAGCTTGGGACTAGCGGGTCAAGAGACCCAGTACTTC.

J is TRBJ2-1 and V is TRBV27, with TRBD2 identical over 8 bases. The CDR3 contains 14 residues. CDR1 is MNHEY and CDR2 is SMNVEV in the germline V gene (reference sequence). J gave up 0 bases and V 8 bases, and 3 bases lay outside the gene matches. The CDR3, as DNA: TGTGCCAGCGCCGGGACTAGCTCCTACAATGAGCAGTTCTTC. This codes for CASAGTSSYNEQFF.

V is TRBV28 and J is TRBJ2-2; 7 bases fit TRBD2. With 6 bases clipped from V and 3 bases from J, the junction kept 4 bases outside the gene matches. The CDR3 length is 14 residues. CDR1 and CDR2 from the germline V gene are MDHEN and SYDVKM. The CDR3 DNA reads TGTGCCAGCAGAGAAACTAGCGACACCGGGGAGCTGTTTTTT. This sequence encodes CASRETSDTGELFF.

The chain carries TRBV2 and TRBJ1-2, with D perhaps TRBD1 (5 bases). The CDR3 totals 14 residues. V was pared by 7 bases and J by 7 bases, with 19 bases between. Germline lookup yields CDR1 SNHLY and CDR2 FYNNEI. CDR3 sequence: CASTSVGGIGGYTF. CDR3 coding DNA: TGTGCCAGCACTTCGGTGGGGGGAATCGGTGGCTACACCTTC.

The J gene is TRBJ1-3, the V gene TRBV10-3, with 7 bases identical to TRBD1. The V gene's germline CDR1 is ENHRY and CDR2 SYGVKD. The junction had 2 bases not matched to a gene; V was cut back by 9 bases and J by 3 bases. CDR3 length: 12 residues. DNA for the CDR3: TGTGCCATTGGGACAGTTGGAAACACCATATATTTT. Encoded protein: CAIGTVGNTIYF.

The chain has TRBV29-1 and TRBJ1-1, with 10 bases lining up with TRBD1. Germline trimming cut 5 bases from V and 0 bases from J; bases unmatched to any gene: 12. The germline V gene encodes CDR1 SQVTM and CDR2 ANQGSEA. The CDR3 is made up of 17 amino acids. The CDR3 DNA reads TGCAGCGTTCCAATGGACAGGGGGTTGGGTATGAACACTGAAGCTTTCTTT. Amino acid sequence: CSVPMDRGLGMNTEAFF.

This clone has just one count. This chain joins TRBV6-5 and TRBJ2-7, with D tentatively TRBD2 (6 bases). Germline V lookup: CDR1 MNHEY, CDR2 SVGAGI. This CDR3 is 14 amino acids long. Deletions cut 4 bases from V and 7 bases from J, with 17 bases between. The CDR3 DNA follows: TGTGCCAGCAGTTCGACCTTAGGAGGGTGGGAGCAGTACTTC. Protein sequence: CASSSTLGGWEQYF.